These 10 T cell receptor beta chains were sequenced from one sample in a study of blood T cell repertoires in COVID-19. The data were produced by immunoSEQ multiplex PCR, yet TCRdb's version contains in-frame clones alone and is incomplete. This sample has fewer than 200,000 clones, with approximately 90% found just once. Sequenced input: peripheral blood. These receptors were collected from a woman between 45 and 65 years old with acute or convalescent COVID-19.

The genes are TRBV3-1 (or the pseudogene TRBV3-2) and TRBJ1-6; 9 nucleotides line up with TRBD1. The J segment lost 14 bases and the V segment lost 0 bases, leaving 23 bases of the junction unmatched. The germline V gene has CDR1 LGHDT and CDR2 YNNKEL (reference sequence). The CDR3 loop spans 20 amino acids. CDR3 residues: CASSQDPRFLYRGRLLTLHF. CDR3 DNA sequence: TGTGCCAGCAGCCAAGATCCCCGGTTTCTCTACAGGGGGCGCTTGTTGACCCTCCACTTT.

This clone was observed a few times. The J gene is TRBJ2-7, the V gene TRBV7-2, with 11 bases matching TRBD2. The CDR3 has 16 residues. The germline gives CDR1 SGHTA, CDR2 FQGNSA. V gave up 2 bases and J gave up 2 bases; unmatched junction bases: 5. The chain's CDR3 is CASSLYPTSGTYEQYF. The DNA for the CDR3 is TGTGCCAGCAGCTTATATCCGACTAGCGGGACCTACGAGCAGTACTTC.

The CDR3 is CASSSQGNTEAFF. DNA for the CDR3: TGTGCCAGCAGCTCCCAGGGGAACACTGAAGCTTTCTTT. The chain joins TRBV7-2 to TRBJ1-1, with TRBD1 as a possible D gene (5 bases). Germline V CDR1 and CDR2: SGHTA, FQGNSA. The CDR3 consists of 13 residues. V was shortened by 4 bases and J by 1 base, with 7 bases between the two germline ends.

V usage is TRBV10-3 and J usage is TRBJ1-2; 9 bases map to TRBD1. CDR1 and CDR2 from the germline V gene are ENHRY and SYGVKD. J gave up 6 bases and V 4 bases, and 6 bases lay outside the gene matches. This CDR3 spans 14 amino acids. The CDR3 DNA reads as TGTGCCATCAGTGCCGGGACAGGGTATCATGGCTACACCTTC. Translated, it gives CAISAGTGYHGYTF.

V and J are TRBV6-2 or TRBV6-3 and TRBJ1-2; maybe TRBD1 (6 bases). Trimming removed 5 bases from V and 4 bases from J, with 14 bases in between. Germline CDR1 and CDR2: MNHEY and SVGEGT. This CDR3 comprises 14 residues. For the CDR3, the DNA is TGTGCCAGCAGTCTTCGACCCAGGGGCTATGGCTACACCTTC. Its protein product is CASSLRPRGYGYTF.

This clone was detected only a few times. The rearrangement links TRBV10-2 to TRBJ2-7, with TRBD1 matching over 10 bases. Germline CDR1 and CDR2: WSHSY and SAAADI. V trimming: 8 bases; J trimming: 2 bases; junction bases outside the gene matches: 6. The CDR3 totals 14 residues. CDR3 loop: CASGGTGAAYEQYF. CDR3 nucleotide sequence: TGCGCCAGCGGAGGGACAGGGGCGGCCTACGAGCAGTACTTC.

The chain employs TRBV7-2 and TRBJ1-2; no clear D gene. The V and J ends lost 5 bases and 8 bases respectively, with 12 bases between them. The germline V gene has CDR1 SGHTA and CDR2 FQGNSA. CDR3 length: 12 amino acids. The CDR3 is CASSTPSKGYTF. CDR3 sequence (DNA): TGTGCCAGCAGCACCCCCAGTAAAGGCTACACCTTC. The entire variable domain, with the rest obtained from reference TRBV7-2 and TRBJ1-2, is as follows: GAGVSQSPSNKVTEKGKDVELRCDPISGHTALYWYRQSLGQGLEFLIYFQGNSAPDKSGLPSDRFSAERTGGSVSTLTIQRTQQEDSAVYLCASSTPSKGYTFGSGTRLTVV.

The V gene is TRBV3-1 (or the pseudogene TRBV3-2), the J gene TRBJ1-2, with D uncertain. CDR3 length: 11 amino acids. The V and J ends lost 3 bases and 6 bases respectively, with 5 bases between them. Looked up from germline, CDR1 is LGHDT and CDR2 is YNNKEL (reference sequence). For the CDR3, the DNA is TGTGCCAGCAGCCAGCGGAATGGCTACACCTTC. Translation: CASSQRNGYTF.

This chain connects TRBV4-3 to TRBJ1-2; TRBD1 aligns across 8 bases. Germline V lookup: CDR1 LGHNA, CDR2 YSLEER. Trimming cost V 0 bases and J 4 bases; bases outside gene matches: 4. The CDR3 spans 15 residues. CDR3 loop: CASSQESRGLYGYTF. The CDR3 DNA is TGCGCCAGCAGCCAAGAATCCAGGGGGCTCTATGGCTACACCTTC.

This rearrangement joins TRBV27 to TRBJ1-2; D gene ambiguous. Between the trimmed V and J ends, which lost 3 bases and 2 bases, there was a span of 10 bases. In germline, CDR1 is MNHEY, CDR2 SMNVEV (reference sequence). The CDR3 loop spans 14 amino acids. CDR3 sequence reads: CASSLSGVNYGYTF. The CDR3 DNA reads as TGTGCCAGCAGTTTGTCCGGTGTCAACTATGGCTACACCTTC.